The text below deals with one T cell receptor (beta chain). Random hexamers primed reverse transcription of roughly 0.45 to 1 ug RNA. TCRdb re-derived calls from the immunoSEQ multiplex PCR reads in MiXCR, one entry per CDR3 protein. The profile shows under 110,000 distinct CDR3 sequences, roughly 94% of them singletons. This sample stems from a study of CD8 T cells in Susac syndrome. There are 12 residues in the CDR3. Deletions cut 7 bases from V and 4 bases from J, with 10 bases between. Germline-derived CDR1 and CDR2 are SQVTM and ANQGSEA. The sequence came from a human donor with Susac syndrome. J is TRBJ2-2 and V is TRBV29-1; D possibly corresponds to TRBD1 (6 bases). Sequenced input: CD8+ T cells from PBMCs. The CDR3 DNA reads as TGCAGCGCTCGGACAGTCACCGGGGAGCTGTTTTTT. It is translated as CSARTVTGELFF.